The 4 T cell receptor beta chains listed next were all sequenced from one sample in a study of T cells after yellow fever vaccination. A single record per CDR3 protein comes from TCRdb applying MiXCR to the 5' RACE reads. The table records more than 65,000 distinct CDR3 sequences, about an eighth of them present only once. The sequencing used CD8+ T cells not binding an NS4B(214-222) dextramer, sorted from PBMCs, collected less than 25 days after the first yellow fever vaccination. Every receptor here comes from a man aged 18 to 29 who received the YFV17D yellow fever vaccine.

Here the CDR3 DNA reads TGCGCCAGCAGCCAAACTCTCCCGGGGCCCCAGCATTTT. Amino acid sequence: CASSQTLPGPQHF. This chain uses TRBV4-1 with TRBJ1-5; D is unresolved. The V gene lost 2 bases and the J gene lost 9 bases, with 11 bases spanning the gap. The CDR3 loop spans 13 amino acids. CDR1 MGHRA and CDR2 YSYEKL come from the germline V gene.

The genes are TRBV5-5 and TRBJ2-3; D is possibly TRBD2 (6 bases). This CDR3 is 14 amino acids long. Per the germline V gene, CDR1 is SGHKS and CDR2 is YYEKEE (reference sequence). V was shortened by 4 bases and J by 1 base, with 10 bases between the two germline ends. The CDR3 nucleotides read TGTGCCAGCAGCGGGGGGTTCCGCACAGATACGCAGTATTTT. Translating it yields CASSGGFRTDTQYF.

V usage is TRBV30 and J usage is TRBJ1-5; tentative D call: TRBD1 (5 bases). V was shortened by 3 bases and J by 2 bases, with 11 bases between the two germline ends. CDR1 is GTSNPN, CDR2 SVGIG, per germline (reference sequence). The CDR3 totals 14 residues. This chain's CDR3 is CAWSLGQGNQPQHF. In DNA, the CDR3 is TGTGCCTGGAGCCTCGGACAAGGCAATCAGCCCCAGCATTTT.

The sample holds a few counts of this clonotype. CDR3 nucleotide sequence: TGTGCCAGCAGCTACGACAGGGCAACCATGAACACTGAAGCTTTCTTT. Protein: CASSYDRATMNTEAFF. This chain connects TRBV6-6 to TRBJ1-1; 7 bases fit TRBD1. The J segment lost 0 bases and the V segment lost 6 bases, leaving 10 bases of the junction unmatched. Looked up from germline, CDR1 is MNHNY and CDR2 is SVGAGI (reference sequence). The CDR3 has 16 amino acids.